This T cell receptor beta chain was identified in a study of blood T cell repertoires in COVID-19. Study background: The United States, Italy and Spain were the sources of the acute and convalescent COVID-19 samples. Sources were T cells, B-cell-depleted T cells, or PBMCs; the material itself was cDNA or gDNA.

CDR1 and CDR2 from the germline V gene are SGHNT and YENEEA. CDR3 length: 15 residues. The J segment lost 4 bases and the V segment lost 1 base, leaving 4 bases of the junction unmatched. Original methodology: Using reference gene primer amplification, nucleated cell counts were estimated. TCRdb's table, derived via immunoSEQ multiplex PCR, lists solely in-frame clones and lacks some. V and J calls and clone size are those listed in that table; D and trimming were worked out from the DNA. The sample has some 520,000 clones; about 88% are singletons. Seattle participants joined during active infection and were tracked over time.

Sequenced sample: peripheral blood. The sequence was obtained from a young man with COVID-19, enrolled during active disease. The chain uses TRBV11-3 and TRBJ2-1; 7 nucleotides line up with TRBD2. The CDR3 sequence is CASSLGEGGYNEQFF. The CDR3 bases are TGTGCCAGCAGCTTAGGCGAGGGAGGGTACAATGAGCAGTTCTTC.